The entry below gives a single T cell receptor (beta chain) sequence along with its context. Its antigen is undetermined. V was trimmed by 0 bases and J by 2 bases, leaving 7 bases between them. CDR1 is ENHRY, CDR2 SYGVKD, per germline. The CDR3 length is 15 residues. Amplification of the TCR beta CDR3 regions used RNA transcripts (as template). HTBI primers primed a first-round RT-PCR, and a second-round multiplex PCR followed. TCRdb recomputed calls from the multiplex PCR reads with MiXCR, one row per CDR3 protein. This sample carries around 1,000,000 distinct CDR3 sequences, about two fifths of them seen once, and the ten largest clones take 11%. This record comes from a study of Graves' ophthalmopathy and Graves' hyperthyroidism. Study-level background: Stable hyperthyroidism meant no progression to ophthalmopathy within 18 months of follow-up. General study findings and limits: A majority of expanded thyroid clonotypes exceeding 0.001 frequency were likewise present in blood.

Other autoimmune diseases, uncontrolled infections, pregnancy or lactation led to the exclusion of patients. Thyroid ultrasound, orbital computed tomography, TRAb, serum thyroxine and clinical symptoms formed the basis of diagnosis. J is TRBJ2-2 and V is TRBV10-3; D uncertain. The specimen was peripheral blood or thyroid tissue (not recorded which). The sequence came from an adult man with Graves' hyperthyroidism. The CDR3 loop is CAISESSGNTGELFF. As DNA, the CDR3 is TGTGCCATCAGTGAGTCCTCTGGAAACACCGGGGAGCTGTTTTTT.